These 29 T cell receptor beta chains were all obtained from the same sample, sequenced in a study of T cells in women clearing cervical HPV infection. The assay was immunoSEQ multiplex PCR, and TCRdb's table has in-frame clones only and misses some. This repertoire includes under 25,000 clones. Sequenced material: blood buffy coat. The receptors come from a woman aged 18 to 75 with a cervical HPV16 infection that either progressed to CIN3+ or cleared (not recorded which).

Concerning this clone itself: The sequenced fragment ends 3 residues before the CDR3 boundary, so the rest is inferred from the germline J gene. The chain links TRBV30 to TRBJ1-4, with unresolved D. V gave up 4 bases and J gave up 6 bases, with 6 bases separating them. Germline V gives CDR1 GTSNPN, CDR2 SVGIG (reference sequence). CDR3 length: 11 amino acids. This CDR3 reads CAWNRDEKLFF. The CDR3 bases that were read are TGTGCCTGGAATCGGGATGAAAAA.

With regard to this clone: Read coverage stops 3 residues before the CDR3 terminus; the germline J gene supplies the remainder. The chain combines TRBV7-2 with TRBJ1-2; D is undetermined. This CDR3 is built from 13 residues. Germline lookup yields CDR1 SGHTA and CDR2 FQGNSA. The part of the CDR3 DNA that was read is TGTGCCAGCAGCGCCATGACTAGCGGGGAC. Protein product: CASSAMTSGD. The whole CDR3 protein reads CASSAMTSGDYTF.

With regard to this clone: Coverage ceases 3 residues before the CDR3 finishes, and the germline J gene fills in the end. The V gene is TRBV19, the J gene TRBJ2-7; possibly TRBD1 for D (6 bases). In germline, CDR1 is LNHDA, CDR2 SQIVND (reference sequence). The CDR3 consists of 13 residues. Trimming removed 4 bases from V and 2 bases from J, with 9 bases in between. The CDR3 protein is CASSTGHPYEQYF. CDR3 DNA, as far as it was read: TGTGCCAGTAGTACGGGACACCCCTACGAG.

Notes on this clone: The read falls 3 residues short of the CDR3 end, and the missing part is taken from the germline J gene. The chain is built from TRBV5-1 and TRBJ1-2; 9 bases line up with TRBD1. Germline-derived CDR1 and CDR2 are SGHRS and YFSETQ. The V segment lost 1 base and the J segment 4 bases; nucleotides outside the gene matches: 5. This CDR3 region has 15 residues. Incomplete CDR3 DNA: TGCGCCAGCAGCTTGAACCCGACAGGGGGCTATGGC. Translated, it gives CASSLNPTGGYG. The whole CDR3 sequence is CASSLNPTGGYGYTF.

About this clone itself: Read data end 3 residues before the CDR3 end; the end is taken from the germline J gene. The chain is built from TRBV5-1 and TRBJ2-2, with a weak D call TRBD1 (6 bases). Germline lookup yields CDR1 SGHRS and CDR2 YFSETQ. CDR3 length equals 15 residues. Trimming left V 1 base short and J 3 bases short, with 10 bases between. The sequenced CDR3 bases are TGCGCCAGCAGCTTGACAGGGTTGGACACCGGGGAG. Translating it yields CASSLTGLDTGE. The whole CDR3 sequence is CASSLTGLDTGELFF.

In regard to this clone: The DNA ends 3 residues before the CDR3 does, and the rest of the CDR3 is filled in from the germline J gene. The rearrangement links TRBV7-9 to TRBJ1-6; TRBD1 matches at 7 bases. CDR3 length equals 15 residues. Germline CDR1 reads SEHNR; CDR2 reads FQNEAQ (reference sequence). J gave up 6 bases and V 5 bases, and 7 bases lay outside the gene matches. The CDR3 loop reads CASSPAGQFNSPLHF. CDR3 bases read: TGTGCCAGCAGCCCGGCGGGACAGTTTAATTCACCC.

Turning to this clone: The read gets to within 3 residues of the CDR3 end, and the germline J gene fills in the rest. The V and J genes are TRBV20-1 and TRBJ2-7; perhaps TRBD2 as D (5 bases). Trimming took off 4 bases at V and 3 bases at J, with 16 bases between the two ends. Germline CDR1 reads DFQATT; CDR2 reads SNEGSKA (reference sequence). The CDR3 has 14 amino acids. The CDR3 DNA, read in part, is TGCAGTGCTATAGGGATTCAAGCGGACTACGAG. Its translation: CSAIGIQADYE. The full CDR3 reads CSAIGIQADYEQYF.

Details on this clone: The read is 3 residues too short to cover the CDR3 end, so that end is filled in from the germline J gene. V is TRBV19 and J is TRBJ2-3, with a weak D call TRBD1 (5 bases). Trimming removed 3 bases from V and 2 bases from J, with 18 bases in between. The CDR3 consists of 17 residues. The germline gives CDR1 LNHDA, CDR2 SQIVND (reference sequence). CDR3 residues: CASSIERTSGYTDTQYF. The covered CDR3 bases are TGTGCCAGTAGTATTGAGAGGACAAGTGGGTACACAGATACG.

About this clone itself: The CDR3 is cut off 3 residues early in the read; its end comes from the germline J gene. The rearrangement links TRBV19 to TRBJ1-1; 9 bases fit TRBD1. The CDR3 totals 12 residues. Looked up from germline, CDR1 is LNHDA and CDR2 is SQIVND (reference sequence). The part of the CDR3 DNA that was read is TGTGCCAGTATCGAACAGGGGGCTCAA. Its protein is CASIEQGAQ. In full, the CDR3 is CASIEQGAQAFF. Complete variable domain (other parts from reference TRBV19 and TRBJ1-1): DGGITQSPKYLFRKEGQNVTLSCEQNLNHDAMYWYRQDPGQGLRLIYYSQIVNDFQKGDIAEGYSVSREKKESFPLTVTSAQKNPTAFYLCASIEQGAQAFFGQGTRLTVV.

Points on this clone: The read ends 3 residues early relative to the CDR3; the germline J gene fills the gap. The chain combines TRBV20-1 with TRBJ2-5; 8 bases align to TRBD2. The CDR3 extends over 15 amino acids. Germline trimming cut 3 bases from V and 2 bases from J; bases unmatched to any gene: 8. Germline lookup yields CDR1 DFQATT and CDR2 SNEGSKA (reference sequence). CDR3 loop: CSASRTGTRQETQYF. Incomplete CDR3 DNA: TGCAGTGCTAGTCGAACCGGGACTAGACAAGAGACC.

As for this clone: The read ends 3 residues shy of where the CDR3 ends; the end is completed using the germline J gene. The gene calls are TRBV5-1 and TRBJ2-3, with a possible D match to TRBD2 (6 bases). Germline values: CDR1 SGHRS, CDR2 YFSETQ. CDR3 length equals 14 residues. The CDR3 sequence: CASGKGGQGETQYF. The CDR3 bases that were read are TGCGCCAGCGGGAAGGGAGGCCAAGGGGAGACG. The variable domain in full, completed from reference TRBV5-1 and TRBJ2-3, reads KAGVTQTPRYLIKTRGQQVTLSCSPISGHRSVSWYQQTPGQGLQFLFEYFSETQRNKGNFPGRFSGRQFSNSRSEMNVSTLELGDSALYLCASGKGGQGETQYFGPGTRLTVL.

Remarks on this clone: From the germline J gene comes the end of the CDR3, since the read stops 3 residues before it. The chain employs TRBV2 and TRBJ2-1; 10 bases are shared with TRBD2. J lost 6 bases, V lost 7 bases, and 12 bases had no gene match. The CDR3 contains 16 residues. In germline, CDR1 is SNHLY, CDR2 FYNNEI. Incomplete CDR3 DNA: TGTGCCAGCACCGAGAGAGCGGGGGGGCCGCCCAATGAG. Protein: CASTERAGGPPNE. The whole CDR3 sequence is CASTERAGGPPNEQFF.

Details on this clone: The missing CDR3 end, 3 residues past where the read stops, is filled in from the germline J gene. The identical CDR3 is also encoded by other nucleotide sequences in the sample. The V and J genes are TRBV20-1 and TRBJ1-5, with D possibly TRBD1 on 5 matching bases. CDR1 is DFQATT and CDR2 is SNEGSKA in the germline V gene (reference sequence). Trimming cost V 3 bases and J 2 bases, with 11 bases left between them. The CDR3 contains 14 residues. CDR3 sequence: CSARGGAGNQPQHF. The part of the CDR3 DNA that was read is TGCAGTGCTAGGGGAGGGGCTGGCAATCAGCCC.

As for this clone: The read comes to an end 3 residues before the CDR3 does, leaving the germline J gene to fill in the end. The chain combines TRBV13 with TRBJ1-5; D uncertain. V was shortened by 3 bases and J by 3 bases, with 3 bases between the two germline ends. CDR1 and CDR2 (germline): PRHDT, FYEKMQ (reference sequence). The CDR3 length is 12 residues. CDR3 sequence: CASSFLNQPQHF. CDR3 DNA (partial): TGTGCCAGCAGCTTTCTCAATCAGCCC. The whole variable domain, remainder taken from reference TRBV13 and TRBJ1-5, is AAGVIQSPRHLIKEKRETATLKCYPIPRHDTVYWYQQGPGQDPQFLISFYEKMQSDKGSIPDRFSAQQFSDYHSELNMSSLELGDSALYFCASSFLNQPQHFGDGTRLSIL.

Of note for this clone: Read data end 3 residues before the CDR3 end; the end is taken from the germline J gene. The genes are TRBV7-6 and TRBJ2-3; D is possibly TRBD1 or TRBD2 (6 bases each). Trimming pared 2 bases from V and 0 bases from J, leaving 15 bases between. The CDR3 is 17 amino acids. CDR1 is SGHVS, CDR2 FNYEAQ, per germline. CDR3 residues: CASSLRRDKTSTDTQYF. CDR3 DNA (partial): TGTGCCAGCAGCTTACGGCGGGACAAAACTAGCACAGATACG.

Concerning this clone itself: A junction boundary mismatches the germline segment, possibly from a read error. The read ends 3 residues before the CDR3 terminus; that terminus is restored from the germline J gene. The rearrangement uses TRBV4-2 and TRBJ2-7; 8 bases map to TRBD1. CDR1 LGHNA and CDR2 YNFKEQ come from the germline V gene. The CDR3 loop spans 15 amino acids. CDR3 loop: CASSQTAQGGYEQYF. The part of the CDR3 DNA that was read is TGCGCCAGCAGCCAAACCGCACAGGGGGGCTACGAG.

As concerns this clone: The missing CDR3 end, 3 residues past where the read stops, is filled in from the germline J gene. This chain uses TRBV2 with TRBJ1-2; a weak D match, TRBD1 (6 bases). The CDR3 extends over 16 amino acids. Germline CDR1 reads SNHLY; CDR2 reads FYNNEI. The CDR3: CASSEALGVLGDIYTF. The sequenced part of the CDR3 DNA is TGTGCCAGCAGTGAAGCGCTTGGGGTTCTTGGGGACATC.

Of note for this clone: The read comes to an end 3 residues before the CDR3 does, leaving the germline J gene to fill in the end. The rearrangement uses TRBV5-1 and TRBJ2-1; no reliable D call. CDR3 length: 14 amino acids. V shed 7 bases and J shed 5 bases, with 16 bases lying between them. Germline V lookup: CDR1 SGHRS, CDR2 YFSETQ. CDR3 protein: CASSSMGRNNEQFF. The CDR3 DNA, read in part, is TGCGCCAGCTCGTCGATGGGCAGAAACAATGAG. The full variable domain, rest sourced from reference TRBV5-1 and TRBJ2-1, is KAGVTQTPRYLIKTRGQQVTLSCSPISGHRSVSWYQQTPGQGLQFLFEYFSETQRNKGNFPGRFSGRQFSNSRSEMNVSTLELGDSALYLCASSSMGRNNEQFFGPGTRLTVL.

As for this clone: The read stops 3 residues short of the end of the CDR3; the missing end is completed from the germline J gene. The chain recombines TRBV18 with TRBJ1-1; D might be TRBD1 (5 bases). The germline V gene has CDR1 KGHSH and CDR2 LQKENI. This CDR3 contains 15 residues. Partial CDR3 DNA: TGTGCCAGCTCCCCATACGGGGGGAACACAGATACG. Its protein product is CASSPYGGNTDT. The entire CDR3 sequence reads CASSPYGGNTDTAFF.

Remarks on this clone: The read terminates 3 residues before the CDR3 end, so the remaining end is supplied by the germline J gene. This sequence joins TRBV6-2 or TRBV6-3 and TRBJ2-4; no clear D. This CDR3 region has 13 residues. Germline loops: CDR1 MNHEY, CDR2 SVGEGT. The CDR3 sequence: CASRPAASGGQYF. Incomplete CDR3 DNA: TGTGCCAGCAGACCAGCTGCTTCGGGTGGT.

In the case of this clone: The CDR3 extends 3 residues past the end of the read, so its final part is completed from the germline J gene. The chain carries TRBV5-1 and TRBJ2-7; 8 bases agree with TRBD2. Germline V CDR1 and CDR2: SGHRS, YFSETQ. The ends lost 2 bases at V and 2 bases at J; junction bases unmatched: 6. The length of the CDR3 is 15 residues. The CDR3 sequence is CASSFLAGETYEQYF. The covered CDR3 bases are TGCGCCAGCAGCTTCCTAGCGGGTGAGACCTACGAG.

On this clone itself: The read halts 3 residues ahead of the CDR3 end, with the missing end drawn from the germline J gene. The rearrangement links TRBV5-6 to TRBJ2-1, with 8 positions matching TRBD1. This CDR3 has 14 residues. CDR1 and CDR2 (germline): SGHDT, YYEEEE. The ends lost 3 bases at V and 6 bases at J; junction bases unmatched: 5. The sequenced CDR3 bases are TGTGCCAGCAGCTCCTTTGGACAGGGCAATGAG. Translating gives CASSSFGQGNE. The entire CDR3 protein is CASSSFGQGNEQFF. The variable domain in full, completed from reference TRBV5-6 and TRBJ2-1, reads DAGVTQSPTHLIKTRGQQVTLRCSPKSGHDTVSWYQQALGQGPQFIFQYYEEEERQRGNFPDRFSGHQFPNYSSELNVNALLLGDSALYLCASSSFGQGNEQFFGPGTRLTVL.

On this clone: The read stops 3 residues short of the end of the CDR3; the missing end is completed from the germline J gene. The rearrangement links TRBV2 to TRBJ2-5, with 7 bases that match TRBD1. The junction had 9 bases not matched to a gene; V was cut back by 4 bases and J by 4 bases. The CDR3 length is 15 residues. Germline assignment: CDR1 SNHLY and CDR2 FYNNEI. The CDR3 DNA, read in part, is TGTGCCAGCAGTGCCGGGACAGCTAAGGGAGAGACC. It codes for CASSAGTAKGET. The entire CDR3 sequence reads CASSAGTAKGETQYF.

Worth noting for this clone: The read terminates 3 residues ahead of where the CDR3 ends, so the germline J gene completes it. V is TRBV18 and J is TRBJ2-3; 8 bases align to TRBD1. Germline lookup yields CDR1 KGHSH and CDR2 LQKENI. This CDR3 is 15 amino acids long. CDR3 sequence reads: CASSRDGTGNQPQYF. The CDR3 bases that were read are TGTGCCAGCTCCCGGGACGGGACAGGTAATCAGCCG.

CDR3 sequence: CSATRDRGLGYEQYF. The DNA read from the CDR3 is TGCAGTGCTACGCGAGACAGGGGGCTGGGGTACGAG. The chain links TRBV20-1 to TRBJ2-7, with 10 bases matching TRBD1. The read gets to within 3 residues of the CDR3 end, and the germline J gene fills in the rest. The CDR3 is made up of 15 amino acids. V lost 4 bases and J lost 4; bases outside the gene matches: 10. Germline V lookup: CDR1 DFQATT, CDR2 SNEGSKA (reference sequence).

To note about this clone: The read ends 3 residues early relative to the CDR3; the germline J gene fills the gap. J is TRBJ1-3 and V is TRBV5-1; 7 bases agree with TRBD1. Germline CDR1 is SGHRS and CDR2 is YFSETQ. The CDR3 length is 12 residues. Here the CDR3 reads CASSLRDSGIYF. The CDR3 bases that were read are TGCGCCAGCAGCTTACGGGACAGCGGA.

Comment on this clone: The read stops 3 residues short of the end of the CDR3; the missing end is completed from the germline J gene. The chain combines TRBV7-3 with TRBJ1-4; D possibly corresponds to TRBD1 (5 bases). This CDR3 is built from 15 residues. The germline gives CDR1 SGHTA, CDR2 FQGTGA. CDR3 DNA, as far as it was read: TGTGCCAGCAGCATCCAGGTAGCTGGGGCCAACGTA. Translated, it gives CASSIQVAGANV. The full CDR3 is CASSIQVAGANVLFF.

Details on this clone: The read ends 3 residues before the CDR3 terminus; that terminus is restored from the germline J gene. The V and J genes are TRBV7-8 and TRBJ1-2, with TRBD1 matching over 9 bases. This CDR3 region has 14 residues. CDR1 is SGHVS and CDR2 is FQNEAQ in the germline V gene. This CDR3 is CASSPRTGDYDYTF. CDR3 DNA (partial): TGTGCCAGCAGCCCGCGGACAGGGGACTACGAC.

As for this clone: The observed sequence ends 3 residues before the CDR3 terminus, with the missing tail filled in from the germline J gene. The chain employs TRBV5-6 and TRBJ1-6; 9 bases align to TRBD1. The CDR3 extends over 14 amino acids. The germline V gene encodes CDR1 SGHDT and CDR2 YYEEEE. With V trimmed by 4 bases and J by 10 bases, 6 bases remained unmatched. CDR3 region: CASSPGQGGSPLHF. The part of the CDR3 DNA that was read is TGTGCCAGCAGCCCGGGACAGGGAGGATCACCC.